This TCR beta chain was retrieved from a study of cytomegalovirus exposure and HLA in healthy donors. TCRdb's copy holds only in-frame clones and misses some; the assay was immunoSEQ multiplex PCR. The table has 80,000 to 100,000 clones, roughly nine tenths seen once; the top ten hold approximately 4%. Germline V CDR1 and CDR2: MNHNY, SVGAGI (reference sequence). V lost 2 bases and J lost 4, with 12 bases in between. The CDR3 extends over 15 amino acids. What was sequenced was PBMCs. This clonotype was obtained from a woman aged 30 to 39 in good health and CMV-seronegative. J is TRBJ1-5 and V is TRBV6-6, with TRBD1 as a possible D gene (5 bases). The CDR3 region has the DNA TGTGCCAGCAGTTACCAACGACAGTCTAATCAGCCCCAGCATTTT. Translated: CASSYQRQSNQPQHF.